Below, one T cell receptor (beta chain) is given with its context. The antigen is unknown. The data belong to a study of T cell responses to AZD1222 COVID-19 vaccine. Overall study findings and caveats: Scientists sampled the repertoires only once the peak T cell response had passed.

Profiling relied on immunoSEQ multiplex PCR, and the TCRdb table lists in-frame clones only, not all of them. The sample consists of approximately 80,000 clones, 70% to 90% of them appearing once. The CDR3 has 13 amino acids. Trimming removed 0 bases at V and 5 bases at J, with 7 bases between. Germline CDR1 is SGDLS and CDR2 is YYNGEE. The receptor was isolated from an adult who received the AZD1222 COVID-19 vaccine. Material: peripheral blood, obtained 28 days after the second AZD1222 dose. The chain links TRBV9 to TRBJ2-3; D gene ambiguous. In DNA form, the CDR3 reads TGTGCCAGCAGCGTAGACGGCAGAGATACGCAGTATTTT. Translated: CASSVDGRDTQYF.